One sample yielded the 9 T cell receptor beta chains listed below, sequenced in a study of blood T cell repertoires in COVID-19. TCRdb's table, derived via immunoSEQ multiplex PCR, lists solely in-frame clones and lacks some. The sample gives approximately 250,000 clones, roughly 90% of which show up once; 1% is in the top ten. Sequencing was performed on PBMCs or T cells enriched from blood (not recorded which). The receptors shown here come from a woman aged 25 to 39 who had recovered from COVID-19.

The DNA of the CDR3 is TGTGCCACCAGCAGAGTGGAGGGAAAAACTAACTATGGCTACACCTTC. Translating it yields CATSRVEGKTNYGYTF. The chain combines TRBV15 with TRBJ1-2; D gene ambiguous. Germline V gene data show CDR1 as LNHNV and CDR2 as YYDKDF (reference sequence). The CDR3 is 16 amino acids. V was cut by 1 base and J by 0 bases, with 12 bases left in between.

This chain connects TRBV6-5 to TRBJ2-1; perhaps TRBD2 as D (6 bases). Germline V gene data show CDR1 as MNHEY and CDR2 as SVGAGI. Trimming pared 7 bases from V and 2 bases from J, leaving 12 bases between. This CDR3 is built from 14 residues. The chain's CDR3 is CASIGGYTYNEQFF. In DNA, the CDR3 is TGTGCCAGCATCGGAGGGTATACCTACAATGAGCAGTTCTTC.

This clone has only one observation. CDR3 amino acids: CASSPLRDRASNQPQHF. CDR3 DNA: TGTGCCAGTAGTCCCCTTCGGGACAGGGCTAGCAATCAGCCCCAGCATTTT. This chain links TRBV19 with TRBJ1-5; 9 nucleotides line up with TRBD1. From germline, CDR1 is LNHDA and CDR2 SQIVND (reference sequence). The CDR3 length is 17 residues. The V segment lost 5 bases and the J segment 0 bases; nucleotides outside the gene matches: 8.

Regarding this clone: In the same sample, other DNA sequences code for this CDR3. V is TRBV6-5 and J is TRBJ1-2; D may be TRBD1 (6 bases). Germline CDR1 and CDR2: MNHEY and SVGAGI. CDR3 length: 15 amino acids. V dropped 0 bases and J dropped 6 bases, with 14 bases sitting between them. CDR3 sequence (DNA): TGTGCCAGCAGTTACTCTAGGGGGGGCGCGGATGGCTACACCTTC. Translation gives CASSYSRGGADGYTF.

This chain connects TRBV28 to TRBJ1-2; possible D gene TRBD1, 6 bases. Germline CDR1 reads MDHEN; CDR2 reads SYDVKM. V dropped 4 bases and J dropped 8 bases, with 20 bases sitting between them. CDR3 length equals 15 residues. CDR3 coding DNA: TGTGCCAGCAGTTGGCCCTCTCCGGGGGGCTGGGGCTACACCTTC. Its protein is CASSWPSPGGWGYTF.

This chain joins TRBV7-3 and TRBJ2-2; TRBD1 might be the D (6 bases). Per the germline V gene, CDR1 is SGHTA and CDR2 is FQGTGA. Trimming stripped 1 base from V and 4 bases from J, with 13 bases between. The CDR3 totals 16 residues. CDR3 in DNA: TGTGCCAGCAGCTTAAAGCTAAGGGGGACCACCGGGGAGCTGTTTTTT. It codes for CASSLKLRGTTGELFF.

This chain connects TRBV2 to TRBJ2-1, with TRBD2 as a possible D gene (5 bases). Germline V CDR1 and CDR2: SNHLY, FYNNEI. Between the trimmed V and J ends, which lost 4 bases and 4 bases, there was a span of 11 bases. This CDR3 has 14 amino acids. The CDR3 DNA reads TGTGCCAGCAGTGCTGAGAGGGTTTACAATGAGCAGTTCTTC. Residues: CASSAERVYNEQFF.

This chain connects TRBV11-3 to TRBJ2-1; D gene uncertain. Trimming took 3 bases from V and 6 from J, leaving 9 bases between them. CDR1 is SGHNT, CDR2 YENEEA, per germline. The length of the CDR3 is 13 residues. CDR3 sequence: CASSLNRANEQFF. The CDR3 DNA is TGTGCCAGCAGCTTGAATAGAGCCAATGAGCAGTTCTTC.

The V gene is TRBV6-2 or TRBV6-3, the J gene TRBJ2-7; the D gene is possibly TRBD2 (6 bases). The CDR3 runs to 15 residues. V dropped 5 bases and J dropped 4 bases, with 18 bases sitting between them. Germline CDR1 MNHEY, CDR2 SVGEGT. CDR3 sequence: CASSVSGTGQYEQYF. In DNA, the CDR3 is TGTGCCAGCAGTGTTTCCGGGACTGGGCAATACGAGCAGTACTTC.